This T cell receptor beta chain was captured in a study of early T cells in non-severe SARS-CoV-2 infection. Tagging with unique molecular identifiers was applied to individual cDNA molecules. TCRdb processed the 5' RACE reads anew with MiXCR; each CDR3 protein has one entry. The profile shows about 100,000 distinct CDR3 sequences, 9.5% to 13% of them singletons. Germline values: CDR1 SQVTM, CDR2 ANQGSEA. V was trimmed by 8 bases and J by 5 bases, leaving 18 bases between them. The CDR3 covers 13 residues. V and J are TRBV29-1 and TRBJ2-5; possibly TRBD2 for D (6 bases). The sequence was collected from an adult who was a healthcare worker with PCR-confirmed SARS-CoV-2 infection or an uninfected control (not recorded which). Sequenced input: whole blood. CDR3 DNA: TGCAGCTTCGGGACTTCACCAGGGGAGACCCAGTACTTC. It yields the protein CSFGTSPGETQYF.